The subject of this entry is one T cell receptor beta chain. The target antigen is unknown. TCRdb's copy holds only in-frame clones and misses some; the assay was immunoSEQ multiplex PCR. The profile covers 90,000 to 120,000 clones, with approximately 88% appearing a single time and 7% to 10% taken by the ten largest. The sample comes from a study of T cell responses to AZD1222 COVID-19 vaccine. Study-wide results and limits: Mostly white British, mostly female donors; authors suggested clonal diversity may be underestimated.

Germline CDR1 KGHDR, CDR2 SFDVKD. V shed 4 bases and J shed 2 bases, with 4 bases lying between them. This CDR3 comprises 12 residues. This specimen was peripheral blood, taken on day 0 of AZD1222 vaccination. The source is an adult in good health. J is TRBJ1-1 and V is TRBV24-1; D call uncertain. CDR3 sequence reads: CATSDFNTEAFF. CDR3 nucleotides: TGTGCCACCAGTGACTTTAACACTGAAGCTTTCTTT.